This entry features one T cell receptor (beta chain) sequence. Data came from immunoSEQ multiplex PCR; TCRdb stores just in-frame clones and leaves some out. The sample has 60,000 or so clones, around 90% seen once. This sample was included in a study of control samples from healthy donors and cancer patients. CDR1 is SGHAT, CDR2 FQDESV, per germline (reference sequence). Unmatched junction bases numbered 8, after V lost 4 bases and J lost 7 bases. CDR3 length: 15 amino acids. The rearrangement joins TRBV11-1 to TRBJ2-1; 9 bases agree with TRBD1. The receptor's source is a man aged 50-60 years in good health. Sequenced sample: blood. CDR3 nucleotide sequence: TGTGCCAGCAGCTCGCTGACAGGGGGGTTTAATGAGCAGTTCTTC. Amino acid sequence: CASSSLTGGFNEQFF. Variable domain in full (rest from reference TRBV11-1 and TRBJ2-1): EAEVAQSPRYKITEKSQAVAFWCDPISGHATLYWYRQILGQGPELLVQFQDESVVDDSQLPKDRFSAERLKGVDSTLKIQPAELGDSAMYLCASSSLTGGFNEQFFGPGTRLTVL.